Each of the 16 T cell receptor beta chains below was sequenced from the same sample in a study of T cell responses to AZD1222 COVID-19 vaccine. TCRdb keeps only in-frame clones here, not all; method: immunoSEQ multiplex PCR. The sample has 70,000 or so clones, around 86% seen once. Material: peripheral blood, obtained on day 0 of AZD1222 vaccination. These receptors were obtained from an adult in good health.

The chain recombines TRBV19 with TRBJ1-1; 7 bases line up with TRBD1. Looked up from germline, CDR1 is LNHDA and CDR2 is SQIVND (reference sequence). Trimming cost V 5 bases and J 1 base; bases outside gene matches: 7. The CDR3 runs to 15 residues. In nucleotides, the CDR3 is TGTGCCAGTAGTCATCAGGGGGAGCCGAACACTGAAGCTTTCTTT. It translates to CASSHQGEPNTEAFF. The full variable domain, completed using reference TRBV19 and TRBJ1-1, is DGGITQSPKYLFRKEGQNVTLSCEQNLNHDAMYWYRQDPGQGLRLIYYSQIVNDFQKGDIAEGYSVSREKKESFPLTVTSAQKNPTAFYLCASSHQGEPNTEAFFGQGTRLTVV.

This clone is a singleton in its sample. The V gene is TRBV6-1, the J gene TRBJ2-4; D is possibly TRBD2 (5 bases). There are 15 residues in the CDR3. Germline V gene data show CDR1 as MNHNS and CDR2 as SASEGT. Trimming cost V 3 bases and J 9 bases, with 18 bases left between them. In nucleotides, the CDR3 is TGTGCCAGCAGTGAGATCGGGGAGAGGAGAGCCATTCAGTACTTC. It yields the protein CASSEIGERRAIQYF.

The V and J genes are TRBV30 and TRBJ2-7, with D perhaps matching TRBD1 or TRBD2 (5 bases each). Trimming took 5 bases from V and 2 from J, leaving 7 bases between them. CDR1 and CDR2 from the germline V gene are GTSNPN and SVGIG (reference sequence). This CDR3 contains 11 residues. Here the CDR3 DNA reads TGTGCCTGGGGGGGACCCTACGAGCAGTACTTC. Residues: CAWGGPYEQYF.

The CDR3 protein is CAWSFIGEQFF. CDR3 DNA sequence: TGTGCCTGGAGTTTTATAGGTGAGCAGTTCTTC. V usage is TRBV30 and J usage is TRBJ2-1; D is unresolved. Per the germline V gene, CDR1 is GTSNPN and CDR2 is SVGIG (reference sequence). V shed 2 bases and J shed 9 bases, with 8 bases lying between them. The CDR3 contains 11 residues.

The chain carries TRBV5-5 and TRBJ2-5, with 12 bases aligning to TRBD2. Losses at the gene ends were 0 bases for V and 3 bases for J; bases not matched to a gene: 0. This CDR3 contains 15 residues. Germline CDR1 and CDR2: SGHKS and YYEKEE (reference sequence). The CDR3: CASSLGLAGEETQYF. For the CDR3, the DNA is TGTGCCAGCAGCTTGGGACTAGCGGGGGAAGAGACCCAGTACTTC.

The rearrangement joins TRBV19 to TRBJ2-3; D unclear. Between the trimmed V and J ends, which lost 2 bases and 6 bases, there was a span of 9 bases. This CDR3 has 13 amino acids. Germline values: CDR1 LNHDA, CDR2 SQIVND (reference sequence). CDR3 sequence reads: CASSIWVGDTQYF. CDR3 DNA sequence: TGTGCCAGTAGTATATGGGTGGGGGATACGCAGTATTTT.

There are a few counts of this clone. The gene calls are TRBV28 and TRBJ1-2, with no clear D. CDR1 is MDHEN, CDR2 SYDVKM, per germline. Deletions cut 2 bases from V and 3 bases from J, with 4 bases between. The CDR3 is 12 residues long. Written as DNA, the CDR3 is TGTGCCAGCAGTTTACCGGACTATGGCTACACCTTC. Amino acids: CASSLPDYGYTF.

The V gene is TRBV5-1, the J gene TRBJ2-1; D possibly corresponds to TRBD1 (6 bases). V lost 1 base to trimming and J lost 9 bases, with 20 bases between them. CDR3 size: 16 residues. In germline, CDR1 is SGHRS, CDR2 YFSETQ. CDR3 nucleotide sequence: TGCGCCAGCAGCTTGTATGGGGCAGGGGATGTAGGTGAGCAGTTCTTC. Its translation is CASSLYGAGDVGEQFF.

V usage is TRBV6-5 and J usage is TRBJ1-2; D remains unclear. This CDR3 is built from 14 residues. Germline V CDR1 and CDR2: MNHEY, SVGAGI. V was pared by 8 bases and J by 0 bases, with 13 bases between. CDR3 protein: CASVDLRANYGYTF. CDR3 nucleotide sequence: TGTGCCAGCGTAGACTTACGAGCTAACTATGGCTACACCTTC.

V is TRBV6-5 and J is TRBJ1-5; TRBD1 aligns across 7 bases. The CDR3 sequence is 14 residues long. From germline, CDR1 is MNHEY and CDR2 SVGAGI. V was pared by 10 bases and J by 4 bases, with 10 bases of the junction left unmatched. DNA of the CDR3: TGTGCCACCCGGACGGGACAGCATAATCAGCCCCAGCATTTT. It specifies CATRTGQHNQPQHF.

The chain recombines TRBV6-2 or TRBV6-3 with TRBJ1-4; 8 nucleotides align to TRBD1. The CDR3 is made up of 14 amino acids. After removal of 4 bases from V and 6 bases from J, the junction contained 4 bases not matched to a gene. The germline CDR1 and CDR2 sequences are MNHEY and SVGEGT. This CDR3 is CASSSTQGDEKLFF. As DNA, the CDR3 is TGTGCCAGCAGTTCAACACAGGGGGATGAAAAACTGTTTTTT.

This clone has a single count. The genes are TRBV7-2 and TRBJ1-1; 9 bases are shared with TRBD1. The CDR3 sequence is 15 residues long. CDR1 SGHTA and CDR2 FQGNSA come from the germline V gene. Trimming at V came to 4 bases and at J to 1 base, leaving 4 bases not matched to a gene. The CDR3 nucleotides read TGTGCCAGCAGCTCATCGGGACAGGGGAACACTGAAGCTTTCTTT. Encoded protein: CASSSSGQGNTEAFF.

This rearrangement joins TRBV2 to TRBJ1-5; D unresolved. The CDR3 contains 14 residues. The germline V and J ends were trimmed by 3 bases and 2 bases, with 8 bases remaining between them. Germline CDR1 and CDR2: SNHLY and FYNNEI. This chain's CDR3 is CASSDTWGNQPQHF. In DNA, the CDR3 is TGTGCCAGCAGTGACACCTGGGGCAATCAGCCCCAGCATTTT.

CDR3 nucleotide sequence: TGTGCCAGCAGCGCTAGACTAGCGGGGGACACCGGGGAGCTGTTTTTT. Translating it yields CASSARLAGDTGELFF. The chain is built from TRBV9 and TRBJ2-2; 12 nucleotides line up with TRBD2. Trimming at V came to 3 bases and at J to 3 bases, leaving 3 bases not matched to a gene. The CDR3 is 16 residues long. Germline CDR1 and CDR2: SGDLS and YYNGEE. Looking up the rest from reference TRBV9 and TRBJ2-2 gives the full variable domain: DSGVTQTPKHLITATGQRVTLRCSPRSGDLSVYWYQQSLDQGLQFLIQYYNGEERAKGNILERFSAQQFPDLHSELNLSSLELGDSALYFCASSARLAGDTGELFFGEGSRLTVL.

V and J are TRBV30 and TRBJ1-2; no firm D call. Trimming stripped 7 bases from V and 4 bases from J, with 13 bases between. Germline V gives CDR1 GTSNPN, CDR2 SVGIG (reference sequence). The CDR3 is 12 residues long. Here the CDR3 reads CAYIEGFYGYTF. Here the CDR3 DNA reads TGTGCCTACATCGAGGGTTTCTATGGCTACACCTTC.

This chain uses TRBV7-2 with TRBJ2-5; D is uncertain. This CDR3 region has 12 residues. V was trimmed by 5 bases and J by 4 bases, leaving 8 bases between them. CDR1 and CDR2 (germline): SGHTA, FQGNSA. The CDR3 here is CASSKPPETQYF. In DNA form, the CDR3 reads TGTGCCAGCAGCAAACCTCCAGAGACCCAGTACTTC.